This T cell receptor (beta chain) was found in a study of beta chain features in type 1 diabetes. Across the whole study: The samples had about 100,000,000 sorted cells examined in all. Whole-study results and caveats: A definitive answer on HLA type influencing TCRB rearrangement was not reached here. Patients' naive, central memory and Treg TCRB repertoires seemed closer to one another than those of healthy donors.

On this clone: Its antigen is as yet unknown.

Blood was drawn once from each donor into heparinised tubes. The draws averaged around 110 mL. Sequencing targeted expressed TCRB transcripts, as all isolated RNA had been reverse transcribed. The data were produced by immunoSEQ multiplex PCR, yet TCRdb's version contains in-frame clones alone and is incomplete. The sample records more than 300,000 clones, roughly 8% being singletons. CDR3 length: 15 amino acids. The sequencing input was central memory CD4+ T cells from blood. This TCR came from a young woman in good health. J is TRBJ2-2 and V is TRBV12-2; TRBD2 is the table's D call, not checked against the DNA. TRBV12-2 has pseudogene status. CDR3 DNA: TGTGCAAGTCGCTTAGCGCGAACAAGCGGCGGGGAGCTGTTTTTT. Translated: CASRLARTSGGELFF.